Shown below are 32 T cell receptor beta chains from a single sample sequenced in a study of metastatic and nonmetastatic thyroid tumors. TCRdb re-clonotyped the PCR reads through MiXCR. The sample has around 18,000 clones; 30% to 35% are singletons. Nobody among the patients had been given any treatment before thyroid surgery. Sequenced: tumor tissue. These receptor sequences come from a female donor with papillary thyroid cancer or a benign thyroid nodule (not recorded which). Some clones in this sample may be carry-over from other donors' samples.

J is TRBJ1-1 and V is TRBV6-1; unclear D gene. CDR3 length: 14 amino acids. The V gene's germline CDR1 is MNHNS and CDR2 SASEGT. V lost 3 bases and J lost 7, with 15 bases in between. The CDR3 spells CASSDSPAAIEAFF. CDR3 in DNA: TGTGCCAGCAGTGATTCGCCCGCGGCGATTGAAGCTTTCTTT.

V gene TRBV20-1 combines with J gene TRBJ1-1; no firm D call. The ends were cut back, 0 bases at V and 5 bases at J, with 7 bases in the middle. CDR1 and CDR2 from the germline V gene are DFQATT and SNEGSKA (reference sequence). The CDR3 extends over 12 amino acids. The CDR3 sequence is CSAREGVTEAFF. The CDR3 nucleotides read TGCAGTGCTAGAGAGGGAGTAACTGAAGCTTTCTTT.

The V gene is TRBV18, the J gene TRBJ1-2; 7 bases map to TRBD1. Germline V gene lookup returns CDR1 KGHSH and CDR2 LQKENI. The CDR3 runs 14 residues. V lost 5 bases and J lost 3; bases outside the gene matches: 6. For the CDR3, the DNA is TGTGCCAGCTCAACAGGGGTGTCAGACTATGGCTACACCTTC. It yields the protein CASSTGVSDYGYTF.

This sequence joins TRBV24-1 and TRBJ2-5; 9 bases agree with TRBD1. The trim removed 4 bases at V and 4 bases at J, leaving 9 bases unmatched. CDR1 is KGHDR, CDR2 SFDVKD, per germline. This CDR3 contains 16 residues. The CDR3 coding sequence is TGTGCCACCAGTGAGGGAGGGACAGGGATGGGAGAGACCCAGTACTTC. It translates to CATSEGGTGMGETQYF.

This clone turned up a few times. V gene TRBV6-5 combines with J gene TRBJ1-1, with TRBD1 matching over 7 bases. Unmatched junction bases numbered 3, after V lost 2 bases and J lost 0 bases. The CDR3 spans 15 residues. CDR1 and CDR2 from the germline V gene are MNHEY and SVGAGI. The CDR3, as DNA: TGTGCCAGCAGTTACAAGCAGGGGGTGAACACTGAAGCTTTCTTT. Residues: CASSYKQGVNTEAFF.

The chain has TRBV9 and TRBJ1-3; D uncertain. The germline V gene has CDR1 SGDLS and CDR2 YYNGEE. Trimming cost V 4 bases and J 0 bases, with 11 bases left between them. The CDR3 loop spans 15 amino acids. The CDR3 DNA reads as TGTGCCAGCAGCTTGGAAGGTGGCTCTGGAAACACCATATATTTT. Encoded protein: CASSLEGGSGNTIYF.

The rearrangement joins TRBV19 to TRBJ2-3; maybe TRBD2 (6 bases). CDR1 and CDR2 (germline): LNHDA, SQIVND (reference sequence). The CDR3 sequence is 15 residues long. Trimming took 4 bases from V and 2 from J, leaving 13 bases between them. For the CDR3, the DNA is TGTGCCAGTAGTAGAACCGCGGGATTCACAGATACGCAGTATTTT. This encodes CASSRTAGFTDTQYF.

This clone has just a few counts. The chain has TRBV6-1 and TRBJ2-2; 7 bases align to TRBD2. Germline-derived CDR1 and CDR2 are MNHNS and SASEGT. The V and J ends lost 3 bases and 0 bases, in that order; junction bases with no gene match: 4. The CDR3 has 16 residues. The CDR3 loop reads CASSDPGGPNTGELFF. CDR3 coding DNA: TGTGCCAGCAGTGACCCGGGGGGACCGAACACCGGGGAGCTGTTTTTT.

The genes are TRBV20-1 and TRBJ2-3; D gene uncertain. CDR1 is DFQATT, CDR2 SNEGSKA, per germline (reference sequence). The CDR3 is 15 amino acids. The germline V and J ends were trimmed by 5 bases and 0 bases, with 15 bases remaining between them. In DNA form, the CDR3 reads TGCAGTGCTCCAGACGGCGCTTATAGCACAGATACGCAGTATTTT. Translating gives CSAPDGAYSTDTQYF.

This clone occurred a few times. The CDR3 loop reads CASSLDTSGNYEQYF. CDR3 sequence (DNA): TGTGCCAGCAGTTTAGACACTAGCGGGAACTACGAGCAGTACTTC. The gene calls are TRBV12-3 or TRBV12-4 and TRBJ2-7; 10 bases are shared with TRBD2. The CDR3 loop spans 15 amino acids. V was pared by 1 base and J by 3 bases, with 3 bases of the junction left unmatched.

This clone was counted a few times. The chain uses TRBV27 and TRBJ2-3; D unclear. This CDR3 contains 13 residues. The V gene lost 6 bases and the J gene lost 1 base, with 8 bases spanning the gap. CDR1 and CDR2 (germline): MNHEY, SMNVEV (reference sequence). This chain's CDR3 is CASSPVGTDTQYF. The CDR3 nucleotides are TGTGCCAGCAGCCCGGTGGGCACAGATACGCAGTATTTT.

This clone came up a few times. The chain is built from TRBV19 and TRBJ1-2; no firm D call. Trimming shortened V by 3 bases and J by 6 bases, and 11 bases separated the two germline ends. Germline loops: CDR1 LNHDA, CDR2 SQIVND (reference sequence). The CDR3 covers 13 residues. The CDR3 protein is CASSMNGRDGYTF. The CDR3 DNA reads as TGTGCCAGTAGTATGAATGGGCGGGATGGCTACACCTTC.

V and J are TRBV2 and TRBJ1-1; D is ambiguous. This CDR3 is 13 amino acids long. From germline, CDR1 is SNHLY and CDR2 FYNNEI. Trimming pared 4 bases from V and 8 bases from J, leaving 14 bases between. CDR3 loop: CASSVIVVAEAFF. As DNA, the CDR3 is TGTGCCAGCAGTGTTATTGTGGTCGCGGAAGCTTTCTTT.

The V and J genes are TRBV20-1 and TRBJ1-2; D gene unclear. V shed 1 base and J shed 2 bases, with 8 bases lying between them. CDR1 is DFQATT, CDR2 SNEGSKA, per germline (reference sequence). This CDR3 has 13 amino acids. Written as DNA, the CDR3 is TGCAGTGCTAGAGGCCGGGCAAACTATGGCTACACCTTC. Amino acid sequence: CSARGRANYGYTF.

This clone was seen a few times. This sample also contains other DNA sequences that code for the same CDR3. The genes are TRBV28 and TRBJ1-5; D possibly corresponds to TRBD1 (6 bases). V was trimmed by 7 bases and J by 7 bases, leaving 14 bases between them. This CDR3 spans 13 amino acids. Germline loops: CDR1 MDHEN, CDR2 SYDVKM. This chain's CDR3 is CASTRDTDQPQHF. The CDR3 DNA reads TGTGCCAGCACCCGGGACACGGACCAGCCCCAGCATTTT.

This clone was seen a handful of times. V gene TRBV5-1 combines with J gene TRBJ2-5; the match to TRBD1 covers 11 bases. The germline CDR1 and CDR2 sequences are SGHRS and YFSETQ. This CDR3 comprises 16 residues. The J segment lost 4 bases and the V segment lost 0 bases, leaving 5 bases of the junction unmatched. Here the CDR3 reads CASSLGTGGAGETQYF. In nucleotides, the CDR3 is TGCGCCAGCAGCTTGGGGACAGGGGGCGCTGGAGAGACCCAGTACTTC. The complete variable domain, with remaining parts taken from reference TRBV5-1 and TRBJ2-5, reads KAGVTQTPRYLIKTRGQQVTLSCSPISGHRSVSWYQQTPGQGLQFLFEYFSETQRNKGNFPGRFSGRQFSNSRSEMNVSTLELGDSALYLCASSLGTGGAGETQYFGPGTRLLVL.

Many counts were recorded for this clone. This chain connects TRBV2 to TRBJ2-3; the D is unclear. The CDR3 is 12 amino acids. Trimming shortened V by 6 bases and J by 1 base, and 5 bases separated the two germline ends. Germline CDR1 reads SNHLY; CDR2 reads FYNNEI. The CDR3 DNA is TGTGCCAGCAGGGACGGCACAGATACGCAGTATTTT. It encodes CASRDGTDTQYF.

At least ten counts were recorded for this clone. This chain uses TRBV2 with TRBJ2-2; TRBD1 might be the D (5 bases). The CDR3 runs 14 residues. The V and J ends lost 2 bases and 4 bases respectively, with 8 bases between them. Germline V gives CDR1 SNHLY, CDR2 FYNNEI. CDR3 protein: CASSEQGGTGELFF. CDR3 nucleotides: TGTGCCAGCAGTGAACAGGGTGGCACCGGGGAGCTGTTTTTT.

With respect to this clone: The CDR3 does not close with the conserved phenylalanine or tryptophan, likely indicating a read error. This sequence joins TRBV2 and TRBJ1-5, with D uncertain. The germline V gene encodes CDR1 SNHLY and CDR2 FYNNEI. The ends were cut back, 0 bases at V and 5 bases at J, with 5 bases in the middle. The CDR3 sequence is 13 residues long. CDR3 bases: TGTGCCAGCAGTGAAGCTTTCTATCAGCCCCAGCATTTG. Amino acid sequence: CASSEAFYQPQHL.

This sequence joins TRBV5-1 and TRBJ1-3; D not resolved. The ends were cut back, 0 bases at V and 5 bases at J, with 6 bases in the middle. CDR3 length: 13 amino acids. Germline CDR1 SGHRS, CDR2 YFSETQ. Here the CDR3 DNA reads TGCGCCAGCAGCTTGGACTTCCGAAACACCATATATTTT. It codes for CASSLDFRNTIYF.

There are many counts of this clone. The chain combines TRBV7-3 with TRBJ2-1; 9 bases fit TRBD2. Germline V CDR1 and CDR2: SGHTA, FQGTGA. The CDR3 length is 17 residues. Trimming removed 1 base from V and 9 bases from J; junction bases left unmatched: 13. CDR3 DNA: TGTGCCAGCAGCTTAAGGTCCCCGGGTAGCGGGAGTCTTGAGCAGTTCTTC. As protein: CASSLRSPGSGSLEQFF.

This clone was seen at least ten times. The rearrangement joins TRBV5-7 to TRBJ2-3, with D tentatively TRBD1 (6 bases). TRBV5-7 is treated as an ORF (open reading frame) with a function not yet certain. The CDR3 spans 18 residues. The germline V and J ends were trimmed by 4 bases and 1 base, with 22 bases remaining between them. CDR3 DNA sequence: TGTGCCAGCAGCCCCGAGGGCAGGGGAGCGCTCGGCACAGATACGCAGTATTTT. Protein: CASSPEGRGALGTDTQYF.

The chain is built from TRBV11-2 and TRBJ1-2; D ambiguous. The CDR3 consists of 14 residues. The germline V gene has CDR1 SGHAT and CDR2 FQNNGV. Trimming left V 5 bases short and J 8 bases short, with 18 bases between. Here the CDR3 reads CASSPDGFWEGYTF. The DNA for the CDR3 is TGTGCCAGCAGCCCAGATGGGTTTTGGGAAGGCTACACCTTC. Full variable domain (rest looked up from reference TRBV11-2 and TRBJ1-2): EAGVAQSPRYKIIEKRQSVAFWCNPISGHATLYWYQQILGQGPKLLIQFQNNGVVDDSQLPKDRFSAERLKGVDSTLKIQPAKLEDSAVYLCASSPDGFWEGYTFGSGTRLTVV.

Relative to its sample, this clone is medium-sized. The CDR3 bases are TGCGCCAGCAGCCCGGGACTAGCGGGTACCTACGAGCAGTACTTC. Encoded protein: CASSPGLAGTYEQYF. The rearrangement uses TRBV5-1 and TRBJ2-7; 12 positions match TRBD2. Looked up from germline, CDR1 is SGHRS and CDR2 is YFSETQ. CDR3 length equals 15 residues. V shed 4 bases, J shed 2 bases, and the junction held 4 bases outside the gene matches.

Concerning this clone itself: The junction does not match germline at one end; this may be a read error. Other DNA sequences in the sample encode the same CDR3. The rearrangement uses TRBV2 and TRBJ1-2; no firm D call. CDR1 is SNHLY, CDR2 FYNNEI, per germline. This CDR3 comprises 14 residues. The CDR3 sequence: CASSESQPFYGYTF. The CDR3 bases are TGTGCCAGCAGTGAAAGTCAGCCCTTCTATGGTTACACGTTC.

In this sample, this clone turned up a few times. CDR3: CASNPGGAGQPQHF. CDR3 in DNA: TGTGCCAGCAACCCAGGGGGCGCAGGGCAGCCCCAGCATTTT. The V gene is TRBV6-1, the J gene TRBJ1-5; 8 bases agree with TRBD1. CDR1 is MNHNS, CDR2 SASEGT, per germline. This CDR3 spans 14 amino acids. V lost 7 bases to trimming and J lost 7 bases; unmatched junction nucleotides: 9.

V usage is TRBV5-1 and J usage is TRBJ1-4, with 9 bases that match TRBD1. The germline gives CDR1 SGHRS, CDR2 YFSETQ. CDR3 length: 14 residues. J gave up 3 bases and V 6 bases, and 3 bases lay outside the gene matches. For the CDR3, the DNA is TGCGCCAGCACCACAGGGGGCTCTAATGAAAAACTGTTTTTT. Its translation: CASTTGGSNEKLFF.

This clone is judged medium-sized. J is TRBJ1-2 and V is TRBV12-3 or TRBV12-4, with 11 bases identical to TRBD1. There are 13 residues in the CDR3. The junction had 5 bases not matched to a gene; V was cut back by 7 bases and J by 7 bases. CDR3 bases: TGTGCCAGCAACGGACAGGGGGCGAGTGGCTACACCTTC. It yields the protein CASNGQGASGYTF.

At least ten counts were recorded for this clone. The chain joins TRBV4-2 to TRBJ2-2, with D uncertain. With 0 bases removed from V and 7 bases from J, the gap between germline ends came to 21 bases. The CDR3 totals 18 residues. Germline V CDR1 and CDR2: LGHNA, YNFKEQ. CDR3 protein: CASSQDGPAGEEGGELFF. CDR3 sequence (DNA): TGTGCCAGCAGCCAAGATGGGCCCGCAGGCGAGGAAGGCGGGGAGCTGTTTTTT.

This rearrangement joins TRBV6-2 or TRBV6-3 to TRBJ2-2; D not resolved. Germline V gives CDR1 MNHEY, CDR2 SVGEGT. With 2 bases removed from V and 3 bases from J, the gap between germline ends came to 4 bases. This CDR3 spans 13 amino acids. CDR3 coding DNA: TGTGCCAGCAGTTACATTGACACCGGGGAGCTGTTTTTT. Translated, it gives CASSYIDTGELFF.

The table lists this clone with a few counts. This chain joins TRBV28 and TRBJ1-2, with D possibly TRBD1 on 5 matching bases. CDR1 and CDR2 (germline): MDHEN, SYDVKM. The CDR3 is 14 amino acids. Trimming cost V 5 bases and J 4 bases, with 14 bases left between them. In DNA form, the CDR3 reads TGTGCCAGCAGTCCAAACCCAGGGACCTATGGCTACACCTTC. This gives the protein CASSPNPGTYGYTF.

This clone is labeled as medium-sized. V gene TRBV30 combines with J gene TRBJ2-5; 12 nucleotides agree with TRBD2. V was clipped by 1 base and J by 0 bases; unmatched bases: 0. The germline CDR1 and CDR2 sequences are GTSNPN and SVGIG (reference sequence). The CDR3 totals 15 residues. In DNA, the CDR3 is TGTGCCTGGAGTGGGACTAGCGGGAACCAAGAGACCCAGTACTTC. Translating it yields CAWSGTSGNQETQYF. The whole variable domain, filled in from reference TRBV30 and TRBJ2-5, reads SQTIHQWPATLVQPVGSPLSLECTVEGTSNPNLYWYRQAAGRGLQLLFYSVGIGQISSEVPQNLSASRPQDRQFILSSKKLLLSDSGFYLCAWSGTSGNQETQYFGPGTRLLVL.